These 10 T cell receptor beta chains originate from one sample sequenced in a study of T cell changes during pregnancy in multiple sclerosis. TCRdb's copy holds only in-frame clones and misses some; the assay was immunoSEQ multiplex PCR. The table lists some 80,000 clones, nearly 95% of them singletons, with about 1.2% in the top ten. The sequencing here drew on peripheral blood, taken in the second trimester of pregnancy. Source of these receptors: a female donor with multiple sclerosis, enrolled in a pregnancy study.

The chain combines TRBV19 with TRBJ2-7, with TRBD2 identical over 8 bases. The V gene's germline CDR1 is LNHDA and CDR2 SQIVND (reference sequence). This CDR3 has 18 residues. With V trimmed by 1 base and J by 5 bases, 16 bases remained unmatched. The CDR3 sequence: CASSIVPRQAGGYDEQYF. Here the CDR3 DNA reads TGTGCCAGTAGTATAGTCCCAAGGCAGGCGGGAGGATATGACGAGCAGTACTTC. The full variable domain, with the rest looked up from reference TRBV19 and TRBJ2-7, is DGGITQSPKYLFRKEGQNVTLSCEQNLNHDAMYWYRQDPGQGLRLIYYSQIVNDFQKGDIAEGYSVSREKKESFPLTVTSAQKNPTAFYLCASSIVPRQAGGYDEQYFGPGTRLTVT.

This chain joins TRBV6-5 and TRBJ1-1, with 8 bases aligning to TRBD1. The V segment lost 6 bases and the J segment 4 bases; nucleotides outside the gene matches: 1. The V gene's germline CDR1 is MNHEY and CDR2 SVGAGI. This CDR3 region has 12 residues. The CDR3 loop reads CASRTGATEAFF. The CDR3 nucleotides read TGTGCCAGCAGGACAGGGGCCACTGAAGCTTTCTTT.

J is TRBJ2-7 and V is TRBV30, with TRBD2 identical over 7 bases. V lost 5 bases and J lost 1; bases outside the gene matches: 5. The CDR3 runs 13 residues. Germline loops: CDR1 GTSNPN, CDR2 SVGIG (reference sequence). In nucleotides, the CDR3 is TGTGCCTGGGTTGGGCGGGGGTCCTACGAGCAGTACTTC. This translates into CAWVGRGSYEQYF.

J is TRBJ2-2 and V is TRBV9; 9 bases match TRBD1. Per the germline V gene, CDR1 is SGDLS and CDR2 is YYNGEE. The CDR3 is 14 residues long. With V trimmed by 6 bases and J by 4 bases, 4 bases remained unmatched. The CDR3 is CASTGTGTTGELFF. The CDR3 DNA is TGTGCCAGCACGGGGACAGGGACCACCGGGGAGCTGTTTTTT.

This clone was detected only once. J is TRBJ2-5 and V is TRBV6-5; D is perhaps TRBD2 (6 bases). The germline gives CDR1 MNHEY, CDR2 SVGAGI. Trimming left V 6 bases short and J 4 bases short, with 12 bases between. The CDR3 length is 13 residues. CDR3 amino acids: CASRRGGGETQYF. The CDR3 nucleotides read TGTGCCAGCAGGCGGGGCGGTGGAGAGACCCAGTACTTC.

A word on this clone: An end of the junction differs from the germline gene, which may be a read error. This sequence joins TRBV15 and TRBJ2-7, with 11 bases aligning to TRBD2. The CDR3 runs to 15 residues. CDR1 is LNHNV, CDR2 YYDKDF, per germline (reference sequence). The CDR3 DNA follows: TGTGCCACCAGCACCCTAGGGACTAGCGGTCTAAGTACGCACTTC. It codes for CATSTLGTSGLSTHF.

V usage is TRBV5-4 and J usage is TRBJ2-7; 7 nucleotides align to TRBD2. The V gene's germline CDR1 is SGHNT and CDR2 YYREEE (reference sequence). The CDR3 runs 14 residues. Trimming removed 0 bases from V and 4 bases from J; junction bases left unmatched: 4. DNA of the CDR3: TGTGCCAGCAGCTTGGGCGGGAGTGGTTACGAGCAGTACTTC. Translation gives CASSLGGSGYEQYF.

The genes are TRBV9 and TRBJ2-1; the match to TRBD2 covers 7 bases. V was pared by 6 bases and J by 4 bases, with 13 bases of the junction left unmatched. CDR1 and CDR2 (germline): SGDLS, YYNGEE. The CDR3 spans 16 residues. The CDR3 sequence: CASTATGLAGYNEQFF. The CDR3 DNA reads as TGTGCCAGCACCGCGACGGGGTTAGCGGGTTACAATGAGCAGTTCTTC.

The chain couples TRBV9 to TRBJ1-2; no clear D. V dropped 4 bases and J dropped 4 bases, with 14 bases sitting between them. CDR1 SGDLS and CDR2 YYNGEE come from the germline V gene. CDR3 length: 14 residues. CDR3 bases: TGTGCCAGCAGCCTGGGCGAGGGCGGCTATGGCTACACCTTC. This gives the protein CASSLGEGGYGYTF. The whole variable domain, filled in from reference TRBV9 and TRBJ1-2, reads DSGVTQTPKHLITATGQRVTLRCSPRSGDLSVYWYQQSLDQGLQFLIQYYNGEERAKGNILERFSAQQFPDLHSELNLSSLELGDSALYFCASSLGEGGYGYTFGSGTRLTVV.

Written as DNA, the CDR3 is TGCGCCAGCAGCTTGGCTCCAACCGGAGCCTACGAGCAGTACTTC. As protein: CASSLAPTGAYEQYF. The chain couples TRBV5-1 to TRBJ2-7; D gene uncertain. V lost 0 bases and J lost 2, with 12 bases in between. This CDR3 is built from 15 residues. Germline CDR1 is SGHRS and CDR2 is YFSETQ.